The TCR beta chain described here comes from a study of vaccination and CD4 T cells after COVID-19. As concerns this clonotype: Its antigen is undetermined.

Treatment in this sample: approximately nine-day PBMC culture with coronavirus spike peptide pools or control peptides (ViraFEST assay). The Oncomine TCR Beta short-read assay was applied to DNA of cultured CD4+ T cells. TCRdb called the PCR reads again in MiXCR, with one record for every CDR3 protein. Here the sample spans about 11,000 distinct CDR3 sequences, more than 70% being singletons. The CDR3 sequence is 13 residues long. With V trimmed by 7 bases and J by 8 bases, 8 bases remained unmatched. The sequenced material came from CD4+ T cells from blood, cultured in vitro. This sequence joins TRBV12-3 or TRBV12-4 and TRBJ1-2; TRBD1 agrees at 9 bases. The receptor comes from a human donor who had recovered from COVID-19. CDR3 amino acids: CASTGTGLGGYTF. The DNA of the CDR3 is TGTGCCAGCACCGGGACAGGGTTAGGAGGCTACACCTTC.